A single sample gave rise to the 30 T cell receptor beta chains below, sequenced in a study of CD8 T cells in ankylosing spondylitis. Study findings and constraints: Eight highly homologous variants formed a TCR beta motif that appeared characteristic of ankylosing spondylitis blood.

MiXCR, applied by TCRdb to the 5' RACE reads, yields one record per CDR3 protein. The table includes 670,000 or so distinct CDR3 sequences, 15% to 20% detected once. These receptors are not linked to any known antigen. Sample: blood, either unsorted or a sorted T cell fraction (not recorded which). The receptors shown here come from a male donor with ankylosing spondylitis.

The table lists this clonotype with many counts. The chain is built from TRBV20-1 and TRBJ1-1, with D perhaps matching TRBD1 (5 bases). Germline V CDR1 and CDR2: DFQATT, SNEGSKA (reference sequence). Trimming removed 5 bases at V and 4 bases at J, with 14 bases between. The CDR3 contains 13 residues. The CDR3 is CSAPKQGSTEAFF. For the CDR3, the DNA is TGCAGTGCTCCTAAGCAGGGCTCCACTGAAGCTTTCTTT.

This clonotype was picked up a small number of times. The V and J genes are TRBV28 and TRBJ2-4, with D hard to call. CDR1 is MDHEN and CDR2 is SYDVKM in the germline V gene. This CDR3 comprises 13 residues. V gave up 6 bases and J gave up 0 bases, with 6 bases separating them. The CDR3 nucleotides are TGTGCCAGCAGCTATATAGCCAAAAACATTCAGTACTTC. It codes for CASSYIAKNIQYF. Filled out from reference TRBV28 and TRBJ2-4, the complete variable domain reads DVKVTQSSRYLVKRTGEKVFLECVQDMDHENMFWYRQDPGLGLRLIYFSYDVKMKEKGDIPEGYSVSREKKERFSLILESASTNQTSMYLCASSYIAKNIQYFGAGTRLSVL.

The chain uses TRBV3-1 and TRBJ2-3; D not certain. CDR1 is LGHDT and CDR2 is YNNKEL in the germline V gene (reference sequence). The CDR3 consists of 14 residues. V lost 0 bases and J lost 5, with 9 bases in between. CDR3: CASSQDYSVDTQYF. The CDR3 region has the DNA TGTGCCAGCAGCCAAGATTACAGCGTAGATACGCAGTATTTT.

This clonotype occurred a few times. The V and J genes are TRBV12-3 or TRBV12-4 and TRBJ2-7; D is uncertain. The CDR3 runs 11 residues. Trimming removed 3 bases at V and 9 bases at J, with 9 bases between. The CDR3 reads CASSFGKPQYF. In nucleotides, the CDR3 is TGTGCCAGCAGTTTTGGCAAGCCGCAGTACTTC.

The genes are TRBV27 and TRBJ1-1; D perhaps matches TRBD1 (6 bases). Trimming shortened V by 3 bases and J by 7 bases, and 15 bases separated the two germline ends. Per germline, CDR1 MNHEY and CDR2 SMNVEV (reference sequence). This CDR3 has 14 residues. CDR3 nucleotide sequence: TGTGCCAGCAGTTTTTTGGGGGGCTTCGATGAAGCTTTCTTT. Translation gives CASSFLGGFDEAFF.

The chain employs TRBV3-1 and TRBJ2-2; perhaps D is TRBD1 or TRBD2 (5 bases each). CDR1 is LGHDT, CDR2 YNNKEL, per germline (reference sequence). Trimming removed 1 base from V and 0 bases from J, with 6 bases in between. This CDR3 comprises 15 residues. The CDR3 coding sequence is TGTGCCAGCAGCCAAGGGGGGACGAACACCGGGGAGCTGTTTTTT. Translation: CASSQGGTNTGELFF.

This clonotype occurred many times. The CDR3 sequence is CASSLRVAGTEAFF. CDR3 bases: TGTGCCAGCAGCTTACGGGTAGCGGGGACTGAAGCTTTCTTT. This sequence joins TRBV7-6 and TRBJ1-1, with unresolved D. Germline CDR1 is SGHVS and CDR2 is FNYEAQ. Between the trimmed V and J ends, which lost 2 bases and 5 bases, there was a span of 12 bases. The CDR3 has 14 residues.

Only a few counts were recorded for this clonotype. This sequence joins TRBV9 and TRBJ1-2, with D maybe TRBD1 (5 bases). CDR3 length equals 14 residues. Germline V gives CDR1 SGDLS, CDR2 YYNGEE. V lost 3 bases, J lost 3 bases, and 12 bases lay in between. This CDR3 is CASSDYGGDYGYTF. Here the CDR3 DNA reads TGTGCCAGCAGCGATTATGGGGGAGACTATGGCTACACCTTC.

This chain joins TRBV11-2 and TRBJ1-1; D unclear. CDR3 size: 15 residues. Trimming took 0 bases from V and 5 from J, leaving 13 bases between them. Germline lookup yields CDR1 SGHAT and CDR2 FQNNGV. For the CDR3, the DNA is TGTGCCAGCAGCTTAGATGGGTCCTGGAGGACTGAAGCTTTCTTT. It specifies CASSLDGSWRTEAFF.

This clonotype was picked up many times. The CDR3 loop is CASSPYINSPLHF. The DNA for the CDR3 is TGTGCCAGCAGCCCCTACATTAATTCACCCCTCCACTTT. V gene TRBV12-3 or TRBV12-4 combines with J gene TRBJ1-6; D is unclear. This CDR3 spans 13 amino acids. The V end lost 6 bases, the J end lost 6 bases, and 9 bases lay between the germline ends.

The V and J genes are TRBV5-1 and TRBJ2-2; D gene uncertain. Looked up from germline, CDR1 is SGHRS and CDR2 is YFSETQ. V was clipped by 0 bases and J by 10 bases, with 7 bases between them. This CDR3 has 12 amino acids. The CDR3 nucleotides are TGCGCCAGCAGCTTGGGAGGCCCGGAGCTGTTTTTT. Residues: CASSLGGPELFF.

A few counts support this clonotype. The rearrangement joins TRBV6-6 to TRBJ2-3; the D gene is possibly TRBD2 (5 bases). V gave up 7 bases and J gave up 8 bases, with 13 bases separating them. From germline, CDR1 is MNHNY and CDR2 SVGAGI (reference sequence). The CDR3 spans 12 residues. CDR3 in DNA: TGTGCCAGCAATCACGGGGAAGGTACGCAGTATTTT. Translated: CASNHGEGTQYF.

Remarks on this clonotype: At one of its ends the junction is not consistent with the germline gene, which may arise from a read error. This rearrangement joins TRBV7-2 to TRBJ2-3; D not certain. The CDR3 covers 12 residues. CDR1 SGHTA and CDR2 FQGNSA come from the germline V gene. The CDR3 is CASSLSMGSRFF. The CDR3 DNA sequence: TGTGCCAGCAGCCTATCTATGGGCAGTAGATTTTTT.

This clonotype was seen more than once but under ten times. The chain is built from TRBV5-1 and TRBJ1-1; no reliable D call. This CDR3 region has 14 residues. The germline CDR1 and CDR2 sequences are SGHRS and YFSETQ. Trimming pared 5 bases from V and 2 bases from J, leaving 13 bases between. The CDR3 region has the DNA TGCGCCAGCAGTCAGAATAGAGCTAACACTGAAGCTTTCTTT. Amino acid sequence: CASSQNRANTEAFF.

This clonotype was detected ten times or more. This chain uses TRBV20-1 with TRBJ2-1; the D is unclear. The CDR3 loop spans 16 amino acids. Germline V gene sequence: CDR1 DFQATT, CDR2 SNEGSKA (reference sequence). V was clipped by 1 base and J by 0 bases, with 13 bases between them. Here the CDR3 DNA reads TGCAGTGCTAGAGCCAGCTCTCAGAGCTCCTACAATGAGCAGTTCTTC. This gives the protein CSARASSQSSYNEQFF.

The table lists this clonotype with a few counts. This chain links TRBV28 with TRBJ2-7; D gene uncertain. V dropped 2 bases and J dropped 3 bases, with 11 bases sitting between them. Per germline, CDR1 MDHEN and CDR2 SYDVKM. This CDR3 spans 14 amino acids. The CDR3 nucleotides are TGTGCCAGCAGTTTAGGGGATAGACTCTACGAGCAGTACTTC. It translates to CASSLGDRLYEQYF.

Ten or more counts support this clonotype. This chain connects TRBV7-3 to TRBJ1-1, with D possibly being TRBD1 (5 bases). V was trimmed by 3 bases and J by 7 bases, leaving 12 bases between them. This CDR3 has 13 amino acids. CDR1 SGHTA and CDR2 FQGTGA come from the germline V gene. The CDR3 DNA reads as TGTGCCAGCAGCTTGATGGTGGGGGGTGAAGCTTTCTTT. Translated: CASSLMVGGEAFF.

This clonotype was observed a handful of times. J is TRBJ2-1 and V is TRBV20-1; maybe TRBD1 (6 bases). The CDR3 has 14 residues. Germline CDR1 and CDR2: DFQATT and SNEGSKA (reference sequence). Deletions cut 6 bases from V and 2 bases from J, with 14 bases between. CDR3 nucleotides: TGCAGTGCCCTGACAGGAGAAGCCTACAATGAGCAGTTCTTC. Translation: CSALTGEAYNEQFF.

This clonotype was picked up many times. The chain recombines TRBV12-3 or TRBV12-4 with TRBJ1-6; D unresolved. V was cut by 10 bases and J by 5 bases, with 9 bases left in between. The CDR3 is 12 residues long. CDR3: CATGPNNSPLHF. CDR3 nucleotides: TGTGCCACGGGCCCGAATAATTCACCCCTCCACTTT.

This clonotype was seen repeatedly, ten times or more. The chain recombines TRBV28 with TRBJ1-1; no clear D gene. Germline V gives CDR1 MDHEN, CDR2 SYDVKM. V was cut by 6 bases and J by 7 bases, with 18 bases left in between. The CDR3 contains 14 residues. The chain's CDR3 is CASSPVSDTIEAFF. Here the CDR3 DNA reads TGTGCCAGCAGCCCCGTATCCGACACAATTGAAGCTTTCTTT.

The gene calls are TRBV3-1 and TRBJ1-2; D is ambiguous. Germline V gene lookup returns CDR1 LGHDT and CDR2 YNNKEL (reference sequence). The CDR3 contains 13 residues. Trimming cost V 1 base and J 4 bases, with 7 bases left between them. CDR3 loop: CASSQGGFYGYTF. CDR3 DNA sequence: TGTGCCAGCAGCCAAGGAGGGTTCTATGGCTACACCTTC.

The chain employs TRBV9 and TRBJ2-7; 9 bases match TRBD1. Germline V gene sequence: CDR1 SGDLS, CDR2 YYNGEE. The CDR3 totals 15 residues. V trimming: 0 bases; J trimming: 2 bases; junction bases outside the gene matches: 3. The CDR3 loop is CASSVGTGVAYEQYF. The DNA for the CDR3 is TGTGCCAGCAGCGTAGGGACAGGGGTAGCCTACGAGCAGTACTTC.

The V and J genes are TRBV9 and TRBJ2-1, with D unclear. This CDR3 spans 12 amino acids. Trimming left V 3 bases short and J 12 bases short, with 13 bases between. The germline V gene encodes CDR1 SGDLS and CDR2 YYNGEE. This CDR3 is CASSALTGLQFF. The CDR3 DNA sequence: TGTGCCAGCAGCGCGCTAACGGGTTTGCAGTTCTTC.

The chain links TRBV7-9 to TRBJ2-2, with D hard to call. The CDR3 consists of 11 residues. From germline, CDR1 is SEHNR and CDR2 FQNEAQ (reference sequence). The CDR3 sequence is CASQVTGELFF. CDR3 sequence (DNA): TGTGCTAGCCAGGTCACCGGGGAGCTGTTTTTT.

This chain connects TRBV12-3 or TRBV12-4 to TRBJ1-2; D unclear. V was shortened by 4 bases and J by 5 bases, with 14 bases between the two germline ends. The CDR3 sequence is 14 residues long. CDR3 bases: TGTGCCAGCAGTTCGGCCACCCTGACATATGGCTACACCTTC. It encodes CASSSATLTYGYTF.

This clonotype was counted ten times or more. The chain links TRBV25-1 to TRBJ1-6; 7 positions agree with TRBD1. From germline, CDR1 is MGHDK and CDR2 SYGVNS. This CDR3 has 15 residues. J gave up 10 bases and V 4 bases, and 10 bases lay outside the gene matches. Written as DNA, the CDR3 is TGTGCCAGCAGTGGGACGACAGGGTCCTGGTCACCCCTCCACTTT. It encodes CASSGTTGSWSPLHF.

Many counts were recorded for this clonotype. The CDR3 coding sequence is TGTGCCAGCAGCCGCCGCAGAGCCACTAACTATGGCTACACCTTC. It encodes CASSRRRATNYGYTF. The J gene is TRBJ1-2, the V gene TRBV28; D not resolved. There are 15 residues in the CDR3. V shed 6 bases and J shed 0 bases, with 14 bases lying between them. Looked up from germline, CDR1 is MDHEN and CDR2 is SYDVKM.

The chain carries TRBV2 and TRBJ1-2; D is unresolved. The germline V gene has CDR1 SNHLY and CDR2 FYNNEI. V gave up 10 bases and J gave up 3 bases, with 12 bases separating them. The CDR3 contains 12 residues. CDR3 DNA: TGTGCCACCCCACACAGAGACTATGGCTACACCTTC. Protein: CATPHRDYGYTF.

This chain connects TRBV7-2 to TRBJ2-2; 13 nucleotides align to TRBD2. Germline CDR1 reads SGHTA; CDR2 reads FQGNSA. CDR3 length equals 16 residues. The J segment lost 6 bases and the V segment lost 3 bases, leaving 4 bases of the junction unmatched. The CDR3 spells CASSFRLAGGPGELFF. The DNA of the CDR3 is TGTGCCAGCAGCTTCCGACTAGCGGGAGGCCCCGGGGAGCTGTTTTTT.

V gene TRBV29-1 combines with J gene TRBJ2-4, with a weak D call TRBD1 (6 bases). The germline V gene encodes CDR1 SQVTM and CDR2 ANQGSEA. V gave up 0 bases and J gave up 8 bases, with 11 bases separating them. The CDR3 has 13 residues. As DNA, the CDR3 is TGCAGCGTTGAAGAGGGCAGGGGAGACATTCAGTACTTC. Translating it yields CSVEEGRGDIQYF.